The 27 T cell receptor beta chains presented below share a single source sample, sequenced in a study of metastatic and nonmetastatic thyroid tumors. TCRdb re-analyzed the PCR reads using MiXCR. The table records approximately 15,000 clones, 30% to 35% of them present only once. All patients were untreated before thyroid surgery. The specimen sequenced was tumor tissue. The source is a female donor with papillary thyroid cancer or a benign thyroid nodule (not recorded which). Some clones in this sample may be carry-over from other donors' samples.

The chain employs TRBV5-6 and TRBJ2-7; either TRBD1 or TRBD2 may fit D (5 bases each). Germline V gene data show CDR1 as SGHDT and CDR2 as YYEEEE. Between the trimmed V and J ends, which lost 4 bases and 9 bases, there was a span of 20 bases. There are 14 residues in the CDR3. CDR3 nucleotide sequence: TGTGCCAGCAGCCCCGTCCCGGGACGGGAAGTGCAGTACTTC. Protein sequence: CASSPVPGREVQYF.

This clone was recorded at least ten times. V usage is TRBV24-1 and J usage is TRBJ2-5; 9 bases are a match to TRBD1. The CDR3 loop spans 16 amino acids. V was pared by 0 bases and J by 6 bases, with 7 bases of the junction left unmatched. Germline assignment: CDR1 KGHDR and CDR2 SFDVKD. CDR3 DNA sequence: TGTGCCACCAGTGATTTGCCGGGACAGGGAAAGAAGACCCAGTACTTC. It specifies CATSDLPGQGKKTQYF.

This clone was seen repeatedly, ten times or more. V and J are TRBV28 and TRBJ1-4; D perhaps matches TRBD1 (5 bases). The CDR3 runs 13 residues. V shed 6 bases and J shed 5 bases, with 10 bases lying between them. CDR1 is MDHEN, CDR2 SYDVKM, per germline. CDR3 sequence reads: CASRHDSNEKLFF. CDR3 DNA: TGTGCCAGCAGGCACGACAGCAATGAAAAACTGTTTTTT.

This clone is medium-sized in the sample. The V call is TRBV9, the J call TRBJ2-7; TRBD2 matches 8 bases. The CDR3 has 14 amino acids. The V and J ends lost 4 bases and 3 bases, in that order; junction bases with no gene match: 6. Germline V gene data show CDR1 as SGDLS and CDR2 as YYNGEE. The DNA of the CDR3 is TGTGCCAGCAGCCCCGGGACTAGAGACTACGAGCAGTACTTC. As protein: CASSPGTRDYEQYF.

This chain's CDR3 is CASSQEGGGFNQPQHF. The CDR3 coding sequence is TGCGCCAGCAGCCAAGAGGGGGGAGGGTTCAATCAGCCCCAGCATTTT. This rearrangement joins TRBV4-1 to TRBJ1-5; maybe TRBD1 (5 bases). The germline V gene encodes CDR1 MGHRA and CDR2 YSYEKL. The CDR3 is 16 amino acids. Trimming pared 0 bases from V and 3 bases from J, leaving 12 bases between.

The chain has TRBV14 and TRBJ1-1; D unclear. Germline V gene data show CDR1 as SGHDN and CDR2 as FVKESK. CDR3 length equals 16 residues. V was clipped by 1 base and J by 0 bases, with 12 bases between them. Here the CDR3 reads CASSQVRHGLNTEAFF. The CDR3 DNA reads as TGTGCCAGCAGCCAAGTGAGACACGGGTTGAACACTGAAGCTTTCTTT. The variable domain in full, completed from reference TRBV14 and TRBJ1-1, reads EAGVTQFPSHSVIEKGQTVTLRCDPISGHDNLYWYRRVMGKEIKFLLHFVKESKQDESGMPNNRFLAERTGGTYSTLKVQPAELEDSGVYFCASSQVRHGLNTEAFFGQGTRLTVV.

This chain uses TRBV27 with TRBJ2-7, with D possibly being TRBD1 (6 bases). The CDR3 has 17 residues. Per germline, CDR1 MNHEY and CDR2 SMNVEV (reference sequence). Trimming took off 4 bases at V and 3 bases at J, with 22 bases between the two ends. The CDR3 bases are TGTGCCAGCAGTTCGGGTTTGGACAGCATGATAAGCTACGAGCAGTACTTC. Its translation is CASSSGLDSMISYEQYF.

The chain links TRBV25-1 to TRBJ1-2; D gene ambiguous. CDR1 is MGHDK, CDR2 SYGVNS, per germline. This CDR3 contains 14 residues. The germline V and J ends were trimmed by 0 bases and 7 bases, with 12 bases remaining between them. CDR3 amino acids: CASSEYNGVFGYTF. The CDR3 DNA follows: TGTGCCAGCAGTGAATATAACGGGGTGTTTGGCTACACCTTC.

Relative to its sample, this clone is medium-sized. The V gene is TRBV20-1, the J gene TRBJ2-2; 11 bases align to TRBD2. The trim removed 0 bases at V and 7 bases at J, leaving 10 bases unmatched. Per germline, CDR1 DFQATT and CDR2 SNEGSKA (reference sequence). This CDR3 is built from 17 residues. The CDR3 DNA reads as TGCAGTGCTAGAGATCCGGGTAGCGGGAGGGCCGGCGGGGAGCTGTTTTTT. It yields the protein CSARDPGSGRAGGELFF.

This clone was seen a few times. The CDR3 sequence is CASRDLRYEQYF. CDR3 coding DNA: TGTGCCAGCAGGGACTTAAGGTACGAGCAGTACTTC. The V call is TRBV28, the J call TRBJ2-7; D is possibly TRBD2 (5 bases). Trimming stripped 6 bases from V and 4 bases from J, with 10 bases between. From germline, CDR1 is MDHEN and CDR2 SYDVKM. The CDR3 extends over 12 amino acids.

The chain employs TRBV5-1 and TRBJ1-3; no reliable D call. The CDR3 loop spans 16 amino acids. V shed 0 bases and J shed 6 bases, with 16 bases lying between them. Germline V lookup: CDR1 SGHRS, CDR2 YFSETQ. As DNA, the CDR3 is TGCGCCAGCAGCTTGGCGGGCGGCGATTTGGAAAACACCATATATTTT. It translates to CASSLAGGDLENTIYF.

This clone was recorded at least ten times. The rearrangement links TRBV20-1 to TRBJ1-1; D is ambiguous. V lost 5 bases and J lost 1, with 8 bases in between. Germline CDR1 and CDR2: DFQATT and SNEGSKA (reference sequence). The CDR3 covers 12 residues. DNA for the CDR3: TGCAGTGCTCCCCGACAGAACACTGAAGCTTTCTTT. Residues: CSAPRQNTEAFF.

CDR3 in amino acids: CALSGTVYEQFF. CDR3 coding DNA: TGTGCCCTTAGCGGGACAGTCTATGAGCAGTTCTTC. The rearrangement uses TRBV6-1 and TRBJ2-1; D perhaps matches TRBD2 (8 bases). The germline gives CDR1 MNHNS, CDR2 SASEGT. The CDR3 contains 12 residues. V gave up 11 bases and J gave up 8 bases, with 16 bases separating them.

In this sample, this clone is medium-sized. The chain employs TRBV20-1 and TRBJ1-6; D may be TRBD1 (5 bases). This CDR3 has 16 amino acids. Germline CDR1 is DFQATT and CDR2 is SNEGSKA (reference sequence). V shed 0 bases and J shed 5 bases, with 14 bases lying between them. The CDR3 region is CSARDLGKQDNSPLHF. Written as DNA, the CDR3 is TGCAGTGCTAGAGATCTGGGTAAACAGGATAATTCACCCCTCCACTTT.

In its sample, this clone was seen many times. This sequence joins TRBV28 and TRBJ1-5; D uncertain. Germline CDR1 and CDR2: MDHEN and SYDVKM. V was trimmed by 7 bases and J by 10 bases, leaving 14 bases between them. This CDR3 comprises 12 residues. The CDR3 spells CASTLGPEPQHF. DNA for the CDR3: TGTGCCAGCACCTTAGGGCCGGAACCCCAGCATTTT.

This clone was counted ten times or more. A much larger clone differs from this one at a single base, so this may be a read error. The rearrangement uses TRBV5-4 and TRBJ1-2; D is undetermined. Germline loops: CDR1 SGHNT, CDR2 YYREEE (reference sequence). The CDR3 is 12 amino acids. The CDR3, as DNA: TGTGCCAGCAGCTCCTACAGCTATGGCTGCACCTTC. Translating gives CASSSYSYGCTF. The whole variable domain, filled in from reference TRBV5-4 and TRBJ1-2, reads ETGVTQSPTHLIKTRGQQVTLRCSSQSGHNTVSWYQQALGQGPQFIFQYYREEENGRGNFPPRFSGLQFPNYSSELNVNALELDDSALYLCASSSYSYGCTFGSGTRLTVV.

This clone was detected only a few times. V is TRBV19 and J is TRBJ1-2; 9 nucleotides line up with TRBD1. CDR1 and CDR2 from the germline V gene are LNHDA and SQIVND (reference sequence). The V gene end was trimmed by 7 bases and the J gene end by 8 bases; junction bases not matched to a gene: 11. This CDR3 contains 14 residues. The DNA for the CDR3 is TGTGCCAGTACTTTCCGGGGGACAGGGAGCGGCTACACCTTC. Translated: CASTFRGTGSGYTF.

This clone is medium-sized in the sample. CDR3 nucleotides: TGTGCCAGCTCACCACCGCAAGAGACCCAGTACTTC. Encoded protein: CASSPPQETQYF. The chain has TRBV18 and TRBJ2-5, with D unclear. The V end lost 0 bases, the J end lost 2 bases, and 1 base lay between the germline ends. Germline CDR1 is KGHSH and CDR2 is LQKENI. The CDR3 extends over 12 amino acids.

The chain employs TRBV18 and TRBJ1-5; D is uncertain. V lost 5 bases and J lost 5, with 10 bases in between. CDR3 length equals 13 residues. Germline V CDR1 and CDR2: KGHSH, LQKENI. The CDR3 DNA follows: TGTGCCAGCTCATCCAATTCTGATCAGCCCCAGCATTTT. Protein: CASSSNSDQPQHF.

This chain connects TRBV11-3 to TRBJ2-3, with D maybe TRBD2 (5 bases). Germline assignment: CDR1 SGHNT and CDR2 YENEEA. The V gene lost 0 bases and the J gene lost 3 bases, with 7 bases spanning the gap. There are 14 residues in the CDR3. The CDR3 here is CASSLDPGTDTQYF. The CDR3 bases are TGTGCCAGCAGCTTAGATCCGGGAACAGATACGCAGTATTTT.

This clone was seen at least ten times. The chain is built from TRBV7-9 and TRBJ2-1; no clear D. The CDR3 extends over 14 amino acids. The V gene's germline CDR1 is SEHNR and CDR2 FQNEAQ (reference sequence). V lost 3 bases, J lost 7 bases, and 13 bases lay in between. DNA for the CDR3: TGTGCCAGCAGCTTCATTGAGCGTGGGAATGAGCAGTTCTTC. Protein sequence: CASSFIERGNEQFF.

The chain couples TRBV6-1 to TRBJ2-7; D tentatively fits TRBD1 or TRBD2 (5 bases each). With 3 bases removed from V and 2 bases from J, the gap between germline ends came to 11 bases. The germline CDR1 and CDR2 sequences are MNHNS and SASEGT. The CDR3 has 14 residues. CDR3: CASSEGVSAYEQYF. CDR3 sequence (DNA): TGTGCCAGCAGTGAGGGGGTATCTGCCTACGAGCAGTACTTC.

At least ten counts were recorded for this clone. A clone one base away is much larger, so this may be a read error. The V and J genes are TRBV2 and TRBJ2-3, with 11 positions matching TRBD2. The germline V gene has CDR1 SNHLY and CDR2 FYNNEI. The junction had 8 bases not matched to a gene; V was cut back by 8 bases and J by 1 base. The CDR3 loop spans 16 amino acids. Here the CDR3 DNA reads TGTGCCAGCGGTGGTAGCGGGAGGGCCGGCACAGATACGCAGTATTTT. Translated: CASGGSGRAGTDTQYF.

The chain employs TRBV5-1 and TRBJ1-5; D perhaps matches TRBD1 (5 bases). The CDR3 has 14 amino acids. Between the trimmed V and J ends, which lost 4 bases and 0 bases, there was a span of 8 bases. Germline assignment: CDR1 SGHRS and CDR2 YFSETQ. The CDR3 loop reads CASSPDISNQPQHF. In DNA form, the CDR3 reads TGCGCCAGCAGCCCGGACATTAGCAATCAGCCCCAGCATTTT.

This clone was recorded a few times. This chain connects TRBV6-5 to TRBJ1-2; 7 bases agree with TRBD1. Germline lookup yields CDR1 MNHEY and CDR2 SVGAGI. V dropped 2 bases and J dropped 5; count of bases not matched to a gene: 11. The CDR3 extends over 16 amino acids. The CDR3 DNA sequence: TGTGCCAGCAGTTACCGCACAGTGACAGGGCCATATGGCTACACCTTC. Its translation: CASSYRTVTGPYGYTF.

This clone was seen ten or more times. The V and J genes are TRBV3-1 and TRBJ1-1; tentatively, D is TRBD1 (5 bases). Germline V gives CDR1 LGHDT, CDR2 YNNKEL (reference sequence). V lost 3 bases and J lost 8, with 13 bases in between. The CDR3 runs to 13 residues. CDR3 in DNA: TGTGCCAGCAGCCACGGGTCTAGGACAGAAGCTTTCTTT. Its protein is CASSHGSRTEAFF. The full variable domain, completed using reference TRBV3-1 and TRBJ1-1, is DTAVSQTPKYLVTQMGNDKSIKCEQNLGHDTMYWYKQDSKKFLKIMFSYNNKELIINETVPNRFSPKSPDKAHLNLHINSLELGDSAVYFCASSHGSRTEAFFGQGTRLTVV.

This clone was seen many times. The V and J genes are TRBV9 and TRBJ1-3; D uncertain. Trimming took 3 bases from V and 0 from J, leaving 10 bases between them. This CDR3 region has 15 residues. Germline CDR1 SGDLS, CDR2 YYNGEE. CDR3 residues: CASSAGRISGNTIYF. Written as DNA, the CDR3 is TGTGCCAGCAGCGCTGGACGTATCTCTGGAAACACCATATATTTT.